The present entry profiles one TCR beta chain with its context. The data are from a study of T cells in Graves' hyperthyroidism and ophthalmopathy. What was amplified from RNA transcripts were TCR beta CDR3 regions. The HTBI set primed first-round TCR CDR3 RT-PCR. TCRdb re-derived calls from the multiplex PCR reads in MiXCR, one entry per CDR3 protein. The sample lists hundreds of thousands of distinct CDR3 sequences, roughly 15% occurring once. Germline CDR1 and CDR2: PRHDT and FYEKMQ (reference sequence). This CDR3 region has 14 residues. The V end lost 6 bases, the J end lost 4 bases, and 13 bases lay between the germline ends.

Sequencing used blood. V is TRBV13 and J is TRBJ2-1; either TRBD1 or TRBD2 may supply D (5 bases each). The receptor was isolated from a woman in her forties or fifties with Graves' ophthalmopathy. CDR3 DNA sequence: TGTGCCAGCAGTAGAGGGGAGAGATACAATGAGCAGTTCTTC. Protein product: CASSRGERYNEQFF.